The present TCR beta chain was sequenced within a study of CD8 T cell repertoires and HIV-1 epitope variants. General study findings and limits: Some 10 antigen-specific TCR beta clonotypes were found; roughly six seemed cross-reactive to variants.

Generated by immunoSEQ multiplex PCR, the TCRdb table keeps only in-frame clones and is missing some. This sample carries about 5,500 clones, 60% to 80% of them seen once, and the ten largest clones take around 45%. The junction had 9 bases not matched to a gene; V was cut back by 3 bases and J by 6 bases. The V gene's germline CDR1 is MNHEY and CDR2 SVGAGI. The CDR3 totals 15 residues. On this clone itself: Its antigen is not identified.

This TCR derives from a male donor with HIV. The chain is built from TRBV6-5 and TRBJ2-7; TRBD1 matches at 9 bases. Specimen: cultured CD8+ T cells derived from PBMCs. Written as DNA, the CDR3 is TGTGCCAGCAGTTATTCCTGGACAGGGGTCGTCGAGCAGTACTTC. Protein product: CASSYSWTGVVEQYF.